These 10 T cell receptor beta chains came from one sample sequenced in a study of blood T cells in healthy people across ages (dated by TCRdb to the mid-2010s). The library was prepared using 5' RACE. A second PCR of roughly 6 to 12 cycles was run with a J-beta primer mix and a sample-barcoded 5' primer. The public reads were reprocessed in TCRdb via fastp at Q25 and MiXCR, keeping in-frame beta chains. Identical CDR3 protein sequences are pooled into one entry, listed with their most common genes and DNA. For this sample there are fewer than 2 million distinct CDR3 sequences; roughly two fifths appear just once. Under 30% of the sample is taken by the ten largest. The sample consisted of blood. The receptors shown here come from a human donor in good health.

This clonotype has a count of ten or more. The V call is TRBV6-5, the J call TRBJ2-6; maybe TRBD2 (5 bases). The length of the CDR3 is 13 residues. Germline CDR1 MNHEY, CDR2 SVGAGI. V lost 8 bases to trimming and J lost 4 bases, with 9 bases between them. CDR3: CASGGTGANVLTF. The CDR3 DNA reads TGTGCCAGCGGAGGTACCGGGGCCAACGTCCTGACTTTC.

The chain has TRBV24-1 and TRBJ1-1; tentative D call: TRBD1 (6 bases). Germline loops: CDR1 KGHDR, CDR2 SFDVKD. V lost 1 base to trimming and J lost 7 bases, with 9 bases between them. This CDR3 has 13 amino acids. As DNA, the CDR3 is TGTGCCACCAGTGATTTCGGGACAATTGAAGCTTTCTTT. Translating gives CATSDFGTIEAFF.

J is TRBJ2-7 and V is TRBV13, with D perhaps matching TRBD1 (7 bases). V dropped 4 bases and J dropped 5 bases, with 18 bases sitting between them. Germline-derived CDR1 and CDR2 are PRHDT and FYEKMQ (reference sequence). The CDR3 covers 15 residues. The CDR3 sequence: CASSSGGLGENEQYF. CDR3 bases: TGTGCCAGCAGCTCAGGGGGGCTTGGGGAGAACGAGCAGTACTTC. Looking up the rest from reference TRBV13 and TRBJ2-7 gives the full variable domain: AAGVIQSPRHLIKEKRETATLKCYPIPRHDTVYWYQQGPGQDPQFLISFYEKMQSDKGSIPDRFSAQQFSDYHSELNMSSLELGDSALYFCASSSGGLGENEQYFGPGTRLTVT.

J is TRBJ2-3 and V is TRBV20-1; tentative D call: TRBD1 (6 bases). The germline CDR1 and CDR2 sequences are DFQATT and SNEGSKA (reference sequence). V dropped 1 base and J dropped 4 bases, with 15 bases sitting between them. The CDR3 contains 15 residues. The CDR3 region has the DNA TGCAGTGCTAGAGTAGAGTGGGACACCCCAGATACGCAGTATTTT. It translates to CSARVEWDTPDTQYF.

The chain uses TRBV9 and TRBJ2-1; TRBD2 might be the D (6 bases). The V end lost 3 bases, the J end lost 3 bases, and 16 bases lay between the germline ends. CDR1 SGDLS and CDR2 YYNGEE come from the germline V gene. CDR3 length equals 16 residues. The CDR3 sequence: CASSAETSSYYNEQFF. DNA for the CDR3: TGTGCCAGCAGCGCCGAAACTAGCAGCTACTACAATGAGCAGTTCTTC.

In nucleotides, the CDR3 is TGCGCCAGCAGCTTGGGCGACTTTCCGTTCTTC. As protein: CASSLGDFPFF. The chain links TRBV5-1 to TRBJ2-1; D uncertain. The ends were cut back, 0 bases at V and 15 bases at J, with 10 bases in the middle. Per germline, CDR1 SGHRS and CDR2 YFSETQ. The length of the CDR3 is 11 residues.

The rearrangement uses TRBV29-1 and TRBJ1-2; tentative D call: TRBD1 (5 bases). V shed 4 bases and J shed 7 bases, with 13 bases lying between them. The CDR3 is 12 amino acids. Germline loops: CDR1 SQVTM, CDR2 ANQGSEA. The CDR3 here is CSVAEGRAGYTF. The CDR3 DNA reads TGCAGCGTTGCGGAGGGGCGGGCTGGCTACACCTTC.

The chain joins TRBV6-2 or TRBV6-3 to TRBJ2-7, with D perhaps matching TRBD1 or TRBD2 (5 bases each). The germline V and J ends were trimmed by 4 bases and 3 bases, with 19 bases remaining between them. The CDR3 spans 16 residues. Germline V gene lookup returns CDR1 MNHEY and CDR2 SVGEGT. The CDR3 here is CASSFMGPKSLYEQYF. The CDR3 bases are TGTGCCAGCAGTTTTATGGGACCGAAGTCCCTCTACGAGCAGTACTTC.

This clonotype came up a few times. The V and J genes are TRBV7-2 and TRBJ2-5; 7 nucleotides align to TRBD2. This CDR3 is 15 amino acids long. In germline, CDR1 is SGHTA, CDR2 FQGNSA. V lost 4 bases and J lost 1; bases outside the gene matches: 6. This CDR3 reads CASSSGGPLQETQYF. The CDR3 nucleotides read TGTGCCAGCAGCTCGGGGGGACCTCTCCAAGAGACCCAGTACTTC.

This clonotype has ten or more counts. V and J are TRBV2 and TRBJ2-5; D not certain. Near its end, the DNA agrees better with TRBJ2-7, so the J call may be wrong. Germline V gene sequence: CDR1 SNHLY, CDR2 FYNNEI. The CDR3 totals 10 residues. The CDR3 is CASSGDEQYF. The CDR3 DNA follows: TGTGCCAGCAGTGGGGACGAGCAGTACTTC.